This T cell receptor (beta chain) was captured by sequencing in a study of shared clonotypes between healthy human individuals. The trim removed 0 bases at V and 4 bases at J, leaving 2 bases unmatched. The CDR3 loop spans 14 amino acids. The germline CDR1 and CDR2 sequences are MNHEY and SVGAGI. Remarks on this clone: At the DNA level, this CDR3 is encoded by other sequences in the same sample as well.

Measured with immunoSEQ multiplex PCR; TCRdb has only the in-frame clones, and not every one. The sample has 2 million to 2.5 million clones; nearly 97% are singletons. The sequence was collected from a man younger than 35 in good health. The J gene is TRBJ2-7, the V gene TRBV6-5; 8 positions match TRBD1. The sequencing input was naive CD4+ T cells sorted from blood. The subset here: CD45RA+ positively selected. The CDR3 DNA is TGTGCCAGCAGTTACTCTCGGACAGGGTACGAGCAGTACTTC. This codes for CASSYSRTGYEQYF.